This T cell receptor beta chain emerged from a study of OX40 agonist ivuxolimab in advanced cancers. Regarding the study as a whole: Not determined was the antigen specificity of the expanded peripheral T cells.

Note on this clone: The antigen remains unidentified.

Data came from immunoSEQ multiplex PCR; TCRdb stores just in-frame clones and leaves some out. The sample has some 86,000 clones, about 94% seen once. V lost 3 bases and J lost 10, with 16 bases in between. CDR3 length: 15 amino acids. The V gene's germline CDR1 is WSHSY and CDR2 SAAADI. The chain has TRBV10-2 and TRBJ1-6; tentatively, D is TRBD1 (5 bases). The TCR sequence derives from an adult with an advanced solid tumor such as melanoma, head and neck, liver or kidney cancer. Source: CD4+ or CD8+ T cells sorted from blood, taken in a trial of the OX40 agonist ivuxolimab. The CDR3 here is CASSDSGSLRSPLHF. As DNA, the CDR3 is TGCGCCAGCAGTGATTCAGGGAGTTTAAGGTCACCCCTCCACTTT.